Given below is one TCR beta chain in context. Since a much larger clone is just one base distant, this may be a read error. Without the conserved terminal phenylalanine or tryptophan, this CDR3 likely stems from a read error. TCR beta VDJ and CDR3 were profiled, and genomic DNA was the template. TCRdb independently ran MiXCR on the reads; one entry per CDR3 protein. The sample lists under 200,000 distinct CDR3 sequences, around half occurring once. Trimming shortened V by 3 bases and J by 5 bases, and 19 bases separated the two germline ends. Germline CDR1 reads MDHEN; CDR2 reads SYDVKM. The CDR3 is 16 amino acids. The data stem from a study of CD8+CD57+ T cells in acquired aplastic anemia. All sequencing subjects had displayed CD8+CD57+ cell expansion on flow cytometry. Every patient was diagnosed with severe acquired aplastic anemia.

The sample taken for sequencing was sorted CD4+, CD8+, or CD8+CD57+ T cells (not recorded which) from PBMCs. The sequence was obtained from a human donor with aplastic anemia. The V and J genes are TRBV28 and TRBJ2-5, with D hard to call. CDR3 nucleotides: TGTGCCAGCAGTTTGCCCCGGGCCCCTAACAAGGAGACCCAGTACCTC. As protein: CASSLPRAPNKETQYL.